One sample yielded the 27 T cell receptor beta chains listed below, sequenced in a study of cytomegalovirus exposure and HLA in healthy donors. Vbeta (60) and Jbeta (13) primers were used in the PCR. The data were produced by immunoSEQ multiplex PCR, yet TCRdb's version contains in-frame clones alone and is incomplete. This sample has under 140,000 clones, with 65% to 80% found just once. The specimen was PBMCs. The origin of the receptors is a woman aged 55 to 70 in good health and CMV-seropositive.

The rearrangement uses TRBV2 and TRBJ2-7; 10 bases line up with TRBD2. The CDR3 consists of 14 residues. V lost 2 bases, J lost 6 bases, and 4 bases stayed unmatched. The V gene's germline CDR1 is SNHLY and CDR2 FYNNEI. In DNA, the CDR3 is TGTGCCAGCAGTGAAAGCGGGAGGGCCGGCGAGCAGTACTTC. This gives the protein CASSESGRAGEQYF.

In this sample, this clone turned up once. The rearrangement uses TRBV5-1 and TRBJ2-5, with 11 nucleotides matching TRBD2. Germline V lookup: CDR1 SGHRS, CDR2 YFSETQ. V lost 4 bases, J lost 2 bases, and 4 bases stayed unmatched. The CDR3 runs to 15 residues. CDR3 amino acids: CASSRGTSGQETQYF. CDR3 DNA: TGCGCCAGCAGCCGGGGGACTAGCGGACAAGAGACCCAGTACTTC.

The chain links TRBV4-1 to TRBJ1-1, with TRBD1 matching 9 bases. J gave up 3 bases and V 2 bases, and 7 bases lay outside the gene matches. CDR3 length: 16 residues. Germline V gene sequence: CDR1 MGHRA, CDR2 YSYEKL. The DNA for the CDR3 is TGCGCCAGCAGCCAATTTGAGGGACAGGGCTACACTGAAGCTTTCTTT. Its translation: CASSQFEGQGYTEAFF.

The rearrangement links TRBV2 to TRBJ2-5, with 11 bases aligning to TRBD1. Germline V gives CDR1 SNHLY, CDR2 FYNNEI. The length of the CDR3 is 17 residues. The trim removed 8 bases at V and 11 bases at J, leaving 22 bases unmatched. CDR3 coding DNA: TGTGCCAGCGAAGGGACAGGGGGTGGCGGGACCTTGGGGGAGCAGTACTTC. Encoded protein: CASEGTGGGGTLGEQYF.

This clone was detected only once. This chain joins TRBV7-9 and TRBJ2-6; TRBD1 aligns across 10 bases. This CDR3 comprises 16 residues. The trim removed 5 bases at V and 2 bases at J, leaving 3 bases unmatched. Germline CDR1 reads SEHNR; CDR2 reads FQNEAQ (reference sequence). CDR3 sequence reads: CASSVGTGAGANVLTF. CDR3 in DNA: TGTGCCAGCAGCGTTGGGACAGGGGCTGGGGCCAACGTCCTGACTTTC.

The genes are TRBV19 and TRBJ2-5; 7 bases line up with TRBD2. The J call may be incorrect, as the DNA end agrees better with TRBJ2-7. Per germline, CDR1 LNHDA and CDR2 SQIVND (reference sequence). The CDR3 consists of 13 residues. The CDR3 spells CAVSTSAGYEQYF. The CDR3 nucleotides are TGTGCCGTATCTACTAGCGCTGGCTACGAGCAGTACTTC.

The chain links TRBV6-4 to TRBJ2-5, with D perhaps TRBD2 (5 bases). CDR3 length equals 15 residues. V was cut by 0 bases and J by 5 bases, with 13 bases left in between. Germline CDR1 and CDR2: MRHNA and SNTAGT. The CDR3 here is CASSDSRLPPETQYF. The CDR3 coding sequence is TGTGCCAGCAGTGACTCGAGACTACCGCCCGAGACCCAGTACTTC.

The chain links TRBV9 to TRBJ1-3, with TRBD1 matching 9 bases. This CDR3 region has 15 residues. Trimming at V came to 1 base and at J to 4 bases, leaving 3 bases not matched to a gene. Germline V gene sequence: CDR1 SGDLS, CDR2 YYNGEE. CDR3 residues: CASSVLGTGGNTIYF. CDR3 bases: TGTGCCAGCAGCGTACTTGGGACAGGGGGAAACACCATATATTTT.

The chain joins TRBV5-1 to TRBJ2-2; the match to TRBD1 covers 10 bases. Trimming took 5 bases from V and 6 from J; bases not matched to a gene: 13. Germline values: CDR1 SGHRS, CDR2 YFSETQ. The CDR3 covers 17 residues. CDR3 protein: CASRVGMGQGKAGELFF. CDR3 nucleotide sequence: TGCGCCAGCAGGGTCGGAATGGGACAGGGGAAGGCCGGGGAGCTGTTTTTT.

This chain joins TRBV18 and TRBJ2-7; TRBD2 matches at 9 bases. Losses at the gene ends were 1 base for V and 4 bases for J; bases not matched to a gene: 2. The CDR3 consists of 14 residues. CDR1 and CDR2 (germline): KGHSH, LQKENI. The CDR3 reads CASSPRLADYEQYF. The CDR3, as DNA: TGTGCCAGCTCACCACGACTAGCGGATTACGAGCAGTACTTC.

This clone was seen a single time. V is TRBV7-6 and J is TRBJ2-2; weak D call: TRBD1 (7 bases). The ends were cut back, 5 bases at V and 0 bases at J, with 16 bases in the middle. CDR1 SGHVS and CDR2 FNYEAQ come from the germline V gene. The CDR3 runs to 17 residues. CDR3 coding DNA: TGTGCCAGCAGCAACCCGGCGGGACAGACGAACACCGGGGAGCTGTTTTTT. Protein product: CASSNPAGQTNTGELFF.

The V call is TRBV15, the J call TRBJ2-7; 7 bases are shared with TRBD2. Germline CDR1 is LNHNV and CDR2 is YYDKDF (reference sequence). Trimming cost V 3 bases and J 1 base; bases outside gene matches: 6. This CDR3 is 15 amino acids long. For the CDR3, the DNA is TGTGCCACCAGCAGGGGGATCGGGGGGTCCTACGAGCAGTACTTC. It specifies CATSRGIGGSYEQYF.

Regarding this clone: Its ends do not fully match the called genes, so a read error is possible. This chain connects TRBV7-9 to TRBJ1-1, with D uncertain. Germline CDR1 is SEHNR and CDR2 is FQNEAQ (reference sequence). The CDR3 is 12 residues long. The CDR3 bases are TGTTCCAGCAGCTTTCGGTACACTGAAGCTTTCTTT. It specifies CSSSFRYTEAFF.

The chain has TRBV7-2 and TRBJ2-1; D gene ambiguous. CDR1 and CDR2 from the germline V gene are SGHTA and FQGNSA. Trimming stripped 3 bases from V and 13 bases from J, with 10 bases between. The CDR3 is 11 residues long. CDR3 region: CASSFWSDQFF. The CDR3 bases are TGTGCCAGCAGCTTTTGGAGTGATCAGTTCTTC.

The CDR3 region is CASSSPGVSYEQYF. The CDR3, as DNA: TGTGCCAGCAGCTCCCCGGGGGTCTCCTACGAGCAGTACTTC. This rearrangement joins TRBV5-8 to TRBJ2-5; tentatively, D is TRBD2 (6 bases). Near its end, the DNA agrees better with TRBJ2-7, so the J call may be wrong. This CDR3 has 14 residues. Germline assignment: CDR1 SGHTS and CDR2 YDEGEE.

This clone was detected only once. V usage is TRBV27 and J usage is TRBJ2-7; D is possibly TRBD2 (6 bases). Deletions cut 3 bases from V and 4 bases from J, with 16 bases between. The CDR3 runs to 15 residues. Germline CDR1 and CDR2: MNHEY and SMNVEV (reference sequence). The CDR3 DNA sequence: TGTGCCAGCAGTTTTCGGGCAGGGACTTTGTACGAGCAGTACTTC. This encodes CASSFRAGTLYEQYF.

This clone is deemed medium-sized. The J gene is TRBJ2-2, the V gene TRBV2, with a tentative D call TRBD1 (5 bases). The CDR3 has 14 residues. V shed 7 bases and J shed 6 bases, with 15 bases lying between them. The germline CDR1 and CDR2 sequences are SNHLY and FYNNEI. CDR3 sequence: CASTQGWVSGELFF. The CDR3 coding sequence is TGTGCCAGCACCCAGGGTTGGGTCTCCGGGGAGCTGTTTTTT.

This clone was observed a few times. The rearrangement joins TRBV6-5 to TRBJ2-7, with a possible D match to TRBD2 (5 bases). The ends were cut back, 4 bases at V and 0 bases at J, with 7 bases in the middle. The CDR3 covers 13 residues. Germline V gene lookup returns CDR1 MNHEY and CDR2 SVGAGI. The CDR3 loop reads CASSWESSYEQYF. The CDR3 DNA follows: TGTGCCAGCAGTTGGGAGTCCTCCTACGAGCAGTACTTC.

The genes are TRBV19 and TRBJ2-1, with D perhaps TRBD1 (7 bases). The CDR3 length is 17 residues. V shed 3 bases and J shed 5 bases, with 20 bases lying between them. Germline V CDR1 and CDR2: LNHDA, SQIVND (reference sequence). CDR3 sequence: CASSILAGPGQHNEQFF. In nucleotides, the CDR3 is TGTGCCAGTAGTATTTTGGCGGGGCCGGGACAGCACAATGAGCAGTTCTTC.

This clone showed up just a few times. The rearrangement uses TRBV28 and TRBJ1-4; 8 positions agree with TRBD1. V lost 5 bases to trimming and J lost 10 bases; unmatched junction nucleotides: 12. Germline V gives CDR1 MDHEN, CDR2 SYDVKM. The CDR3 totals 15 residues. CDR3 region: CASSGTGTGGGKLFF. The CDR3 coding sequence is TGTGCCAGCAGTGGGACCGGGACAGGTGGGGGAAAACTGTTTTTT.

The CDR3 coding sequence is TGTGCCAGCAGCCGGGTAGGGGCGAACACCGGGGAGCTGTTTTTT. As protein: CASSRVGANTGELFF. The chain carries TRBV7-8 and TRBJ2-2, with D perhaps matching TRBD1 (5 bases). Trimming left V 5 bases short and J 0 bases short, with 10 bases between. Germline assignment: CDR1 SGHVS and CDR2 FQNEAQ. The CDR3 contains 15 residues.

CDR3 in amino acids: CASSQVIRATNTGELFF. The CDR3 region has the DNA TGCGCCAGCAGCCAAGTCATCAGGGCCACGAACACCGGGGAGCTGTTTTTT. This chain links TRBV4-1 with TRBJ2-2; D possibly corresponds to TRBD1 (5 bases). The CDR3 extends over 17 amino acids. CDR1 MGHRA and CDR2 YSYEKL come from the germline V gene. Trimming took off 1 base at V and 0 bases at J, with 12 bases between the two ends.

In DNA form, the CDR3 reads TGTGCCAGCAGTCGGGGGGGGGACTATAGCAATCAGCCCCAGCATTTT. It yields the protein CASSRGGDYSNQPQHF. This chain links TRBV27 with TRBJ1-5; perhaps TRBD1 as D (5 bases). The CDR3 extends over 16 amino acids. Germline CDR1 and CDR2: MNHEY and SMNVEV (reference sequence). Trimming left V 5 bases short and J 0 bases short, with 14 bases between.

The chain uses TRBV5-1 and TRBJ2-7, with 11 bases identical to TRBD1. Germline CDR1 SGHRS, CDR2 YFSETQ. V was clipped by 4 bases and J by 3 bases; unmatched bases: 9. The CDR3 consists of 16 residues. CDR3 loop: CASSRSGTGGNYEQYF. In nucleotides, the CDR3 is TGCGCCAGCAGCCGATCAGGGACAGGGGGAAACTACGAGCAGTACTTC.

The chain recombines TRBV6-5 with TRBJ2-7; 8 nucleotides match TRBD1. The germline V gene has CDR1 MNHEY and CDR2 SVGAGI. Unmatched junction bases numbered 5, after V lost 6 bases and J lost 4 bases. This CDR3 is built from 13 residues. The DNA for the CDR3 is TGTGCCAGCAGGAGGGACAGGTATTACGAGCAGTACTTC. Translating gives CASRRDRYYEQYF.

CDR3 residues: CASSPPGNSLNEQFF. DNA for the CDR3: TGTGCCAGCTCACCTCCGGGAAATTCGCTCAATGAGCAGTTCTTC. The chain has TRBV18 and TRBJ2-1; tentatively, D is TRBD2 (5 bases). The CDR3 consists of 15 residues. Trimming took 3 bases from V and 6 from J, leaving 15 bases between them. In germline, CDR1 is KGHSH, CDR2 LQKENI. Supplemented by reference TRBV18 and TRBJ2-1, the full variable domain reads NAGVMQNPRHLVRRRGQEARLRCSPMKGHSHVYWYRQLPEEGLKFMVYLQKENIIDESGMPKERFSAEFPKEGPSILRIQQVVRGDSAAYFCASSPPGNSLNEQFFGPGTRLTVL.

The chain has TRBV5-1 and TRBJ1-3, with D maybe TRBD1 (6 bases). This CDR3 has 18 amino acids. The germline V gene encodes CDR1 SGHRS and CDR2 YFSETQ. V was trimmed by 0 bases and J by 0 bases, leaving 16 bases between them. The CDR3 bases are TGCGCCAGCAGCTTGGACGGACAGCCAGAGCTCTCTGGAAACACCATATATTTT. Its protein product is CASSLDGQPELSGNTIYF.